These T cell receptor beta chains were read from a single sample in a study of low-dose radiotherapy and immunotherapy resistance in tumors. TCRdb ran MiXCR on the reads and lists one entry per CDR3 protein. This sample has about 44,000 distinct CDR3 sequences, with 25% to 30% found just once. Source: PBMCs, taken after low-dose radiotherapy plus immunotherapy. These receptors originate from a male donor with prostate cancer. CDR3s include the opening cysteine and the closing phenylalanine or tryptophan. The order of the fields is clone size, V gene, D gene, J gene, CDR3 protein, CDR3 DNA. A D gene is named only where the DNA matches it firmly. Clone size, where shown, is once, few, many, or a class for clones that have expanded.

many	TRBV20-1	.	TRBJ2-7	CSAGRTIYEQYF	TGCAGTGCTGGAAGGACAATCTACGAGCAGTACTTC
many	TRBV5-6	.	TRBJ1-5	CASSDTTGGWNQPQHF	TGTGCCAGCAGCGACACTACCGGAGGCTGGAATCAGCCCCAGCATTTT
many	TRBV3-1	.	TRBJ1-1	CASSQDLAGRRNTEAFF	TGTGCCAGCAGCCAAGATCTGGCAGGGAGGAGGAACACTGAAGCTTTCTTT
many	TRBV29-1	.	TRBJ1-2	CSVEDLTRYGYTF	TGCAGCGTTGAAGATCTCACCCGCTATGGCTACACCTTC
.	TRBV12-3/TRBV12-4	.	TRBJ2-2	CASSLGTAGELFF	TGTGCCAGCAGTTTGGGGACCGCCGGGGAGCTGTTTTTT
many	TRBV28	.	TRBJ2-1	CASSFIARPGIF	TGTGCCAGCAGTTTCATCGCTAGGCCGGGGATCTTC
many	TRBV7-9	.	TRBJ2-7	CASSLAVSYEQYF	TGTGCCAGCAGCTTAGCTGTCTCCTACGAGCAGTACTTC
many	TRBV19	.	TRBJ2-5	CASSKFSGGSYQGQETQYF	TGTGCCAGTAGTAAGTTTTCTGGTGGTAGCTACCAGGGGCAAGAGACCCAGTACTTC
many	TRBV5-5	TRBD1	TRBJ1-4	CASQGIRDSSEKLFF	TGTGCCAGCCAAGGAATCCGGGACAGCTCGGAAAAACTGTTTTTT
many	TRBV2	TRBD1	TRBJ2-7	CASSRLTGNEQYF	TGTGCCAGCAGTAGATTGACAGGGAACGAGCAGTACTTC
many	TRBV20-1	.	TRBJ2-2	CSASPRLNTGELFF	TGCAGTGCTAGTCCCCGTCTGAACACCGGGGAGCTGTTTTTT
many	TRBV12-3/TRBV12-4	.	TRBJ2-6	CASSLGRSSGANVLTF	TGTGCCAGCAGTTTAGGCCGGAGCTCTGGGGCCAACGTCCTGACTTTC
many	TRBV19	TRBD2	TRBJ2-4	CASSRTSGGLRAKNIQYF	TGTGCCAGTAGTAGGACTAGCGGGGGGCTGAGAGCCAAAAACATTCAGTACTTC
many	TRBV25-1	.	TRBJ2-3	CASSGNRGLTDTQYF	TGTGCCAGCAGTGGGAACAGGGGACTCACAGATACGCAGTATTTT
many	TRBV5-6	.	TRBJ1-1	CASSPDSNTEAFF	TGTGCCAGCAGCCCCGACTCGAACACTGAAGCTTTCTTT
many	TRBV5-6	TRBD2	TRBJ2-2	CASSRRTSGIQAAGELFF	TGTGCCAGCAGCCGACGGACTAGCGGGATCCAGGCGGCCGGGGAGCTGTTTTTT
many	TRBV7-9	.	TRBJ2-7	CASSLGDFSGYEQYF	TGTGCCAGCAGCTTAGGGGACTTCAGCGGCTACGAGCAGTACTTC
many	TRBV10-3	.	TRBJ2-2	CAINPQGMGTGELFF	TGTGCCATCAACCCCCAGGGGATGGGTACCGGGGAGCTGTTTTTT
.	TRBV9	.	TRBJ2-5	CASSVGQETQYF	TGTGCCAGCAGCGTAGGTCAAGAGACCCAGTACTTC
many	TRBV5-1	.	TRBJ1-1	CASSLAVTGNTEAFF	TGCGCCAGCAGCTTGGCTGTGACAGGGAACACTGAAGCTTTCTTT
.	TRBV5-1	.	TRBJ1-1	CASSPQTTPNTEAFF	TGCGCCAGCAGCCCACAGACGACCCCGAACACTGAAGCTTTCTTT
many	TRBV5-1	TRBD2	TRBJ2-3	CASSLNGGARTDTQYF	TGCGCCAGCAGCTTGAACGGGGGGGCACGCACAGATACGCAGTATTTT
many	TRBV28	.	TRBJ2-6	CASAPGIGANVLTF	TGTGCCTCGGCGCCGGGGATCGGGGCCAACGTCCTGACTTTC
many	TRBV6-6	.	TRBJ2-2	CASSERKAGELFF	TGTGCCAGCAGCGAGAGAAAAGCCGGGGAGCTGTTTTTT
many	TRBV28	.	TRBJ1-3	CATTDSILSGNTIYF	TGTGCCACGACGGACAGCATCCTCTCTGGAAACACCATATATTTT
many	TRBV5-1	TRBD2	TRBJ2-7	CASSAGTSGLSYEQYF	TGCGCCAGCAGCGCCGGGACTAGCGGGCTGTCCTACGAGCAGTACTTC
once	TRBV29-1	TRBD1	TRBJ1-1	CSAQGRGKTEAFF	TGCAGCGCCCAGGGCAGGGGGAAAACTGAAGCTTTCTTT
many	TRBV5-1	.	TRBJ2-3	CASSLEKAKGTDTQYF	TGCGCCAGCAGCTTGGAGAAGGCCAAGGGCACAGATACGCAGTATTTT
.	TRBV6-8	.	TRBJ2-1	CASSHSPGYEQFF	TGTGCCAGCAGTCACTCTCCTGGCTATGAGCAGTTCTTC
once	TRBV18	.	TRBJ2-1	CASSPQSSYNEQFF	TGTGCCAGCTCACCTCAGAGCTCCTACAATGAGCAGTTCTTC
many	TRBV11-2	TRBD2	TRBJ2-2	CASSRPTSGYTGELFF	TGTGCCAGCAGCCGACCGACTAGCGGATACACCGGGGAGCTGTTTTTT
many	TRBV4-1	.	TRBJ1-2	CASSQVTAGTGYGYTF	TGCGCCAGCAGCCAAGTTACCGCCGGGACGGGGTATGGCTACACCTTC
many	TRBV20-1	TRBD2	TRBJ2-5	CSATSGEPPRETQYF	TGCAGTGCTACTAGCGGGGAGCCGCCAAGGGAGACCCAGTACTTC
.	TRBV9	.	TRBJ2-2	CASSVENPFPGELFF	TGTGCCAGCAGCGTAGAGAACCCGTTCCCCGGGGAGCTGTTTTTT
few	TRBV29-1	.	TRBJ1-2	CSVVGHLDGYTF	TGCAGCGTTGTCGGACACCTAGATGGCTACACCTTC
.	TRBV7-2	.	TRBJ1-3	CASSPAGTGNTIYF	TGTGCCAGCAGCCCGGCGGGCACCGGAAACACCATATATTTT
many	TRBV7-3	.	TRBJ2-7	CASSPGPEDYEQYF	TGTGCCAGCAGCCCCGGGCCAGAGGACTACGAGCAGTACTTC
many	TRBV5-5	TRBD1	TRBJ1-3	CASQDRSSGNTIYF	TGTGCCAGCCAGGACAGGAGCTCTGGAAACACCATATATTTT
many	TRBV20-1	.	TRBJ2-1	CSATGAGNEQFF	TGCAGTGCAACGGGGGCGGGCAATGAGCAGTTCTTC
many	TRBV20-1	.	TRBJ1-1	CSARAAGRGMNTEAFF	TGCAGTGCTAGAGCCGCAGGGAGGGGTATGAACACTGAAGCTTTCTTT
.	TRBV20-1	TRBD2	TRBJ2-1	CSATTSVEQFF	TGCAGTGCGACTACTAGCGTTGAGCAGTTCTTC
medium-sized	TRBV29-1	.	TRBJ2-3	CSAPGPGNTDTQYF	TGCAGCGCCCCCGGTCCGGGAAACACAGATACGCAGTATTTT
many	TRBV28	.	TRBJ2-7	CASNKAVASYEQYF	TGTGCCAGCAACAAAGCAGTGGCCTCCTACGAGCAGTACTTC
.	TRBV27	.	TRBJ2-1	CASSRFREVGNEQFF	TGTGCCAGCTCTAGGTTCAGGGAGGTTGGAAATGAGCAGTTCTTC
many	TRBV4-1	.	TRBJ2-4	CASSQDGAMAKNIQYF	TGCGCCAGCAGCCAAGACGGGGCTATGGCCAAAAACATTCAGTACTTC
many	TRBV14	.	TRBJ1-4	CASSPVAGAAKEKLFF	TGTGCCAGCAGCCCTGTTGCGGGAGCCGCCAAGGAAAAACTGTTTTTT
.	TRBV4-1	TRBD2	TRBJ2-4	CASSQGGAGGDIQYF	TGCGCCAGCAGCCAAGGAGGAGCGGGAGGGGACATTCAGTACTTC
.	TRBV5-4	TRBD1	TRBJ2-7	CASSPGERGRNEQYF	TGTGCCAGCAGCCCCGGGGAGAGGGGGCGGAACGAGCAGTACTTC
many	TRBV5-1	.	TRBJ2-3	CASSSTRADTQYF	TGCGCCAGCAGCTCGACCAGGGCAGATACGCAGTATTTT
few	TRBV20-1	.	TRBJ2-4	CSAKQGKNIQYF	TGCAGTGCTAAGCAGGGGAAAAACATTCAGTACTTC
few	TRBV12-3/TRBV12-4	TRBD2	TRBJ2-3	CASSFGTSGGVDTQYF	TGTGCCAGCAGTTTCGGGACTAGCGGGGGGGTCGATACGCAGTATTTT
many	TRBV2	.	TRBJ2-7	CASSILLTSSYEQYF	TGTGCCAGCAGTATCCTTTTGACTAGCTCCTACGAGCAGTACTTC
.	TRBV7-9	TRBD2	TRBJ2-7	CASSPMGTSGTNEQYF	TGTGCCAGCAGCCCGATGGGGACTAGCGGGACTAACGAGCAGTACTTC
many	TRBV20-1	.	TRBJ1-5	CSAREGVQPQHF	TGCAGTGCTAGAGAGGGTGTTCAGCCCCAGCATTTT